The clone carrying this T cell receptor beta chain was seen only a few times. No antigen is known for it. The sample is drawn from a study of T cell repertoires in cytomegalovirus infection. The study, taken as a whole, reports: CMV-specific TCR beta clonotypes restricted by HLA-C dominated the ex vivo response. Carriers of CMV and the relevant HLA type were discriminated by public TCR beta frequency.

One entry per CDR3 protein, called by TCRdb with MiXCR from the reads. The sample consists of about 360,000 distinct CDR3 sequences, less than 20% of them appearing once. This CDR3 has 14 amino acids. Trimming removed 2 bases from V and 9 bases from J; junction bases left unmatched: 7. Germline CDR1 reads MNHEY; CDR2 reads SVGAGI. This chain connects TRBV6-5 to TRBJ2-1; 7 bases fit TRBD1. This clonotype was sampled from a human donor in good health (CMV status not recorded). Some clones in this sample may be carry-over from other donors' samples. Sequencing input: PBMCs. Here the CDR3 DNA reads TGTGCCAGCAGTTACGCCAGGGGGATCGGTGAGCAGTTCTTC. This gives the protein CASSYARGIGEQFF.